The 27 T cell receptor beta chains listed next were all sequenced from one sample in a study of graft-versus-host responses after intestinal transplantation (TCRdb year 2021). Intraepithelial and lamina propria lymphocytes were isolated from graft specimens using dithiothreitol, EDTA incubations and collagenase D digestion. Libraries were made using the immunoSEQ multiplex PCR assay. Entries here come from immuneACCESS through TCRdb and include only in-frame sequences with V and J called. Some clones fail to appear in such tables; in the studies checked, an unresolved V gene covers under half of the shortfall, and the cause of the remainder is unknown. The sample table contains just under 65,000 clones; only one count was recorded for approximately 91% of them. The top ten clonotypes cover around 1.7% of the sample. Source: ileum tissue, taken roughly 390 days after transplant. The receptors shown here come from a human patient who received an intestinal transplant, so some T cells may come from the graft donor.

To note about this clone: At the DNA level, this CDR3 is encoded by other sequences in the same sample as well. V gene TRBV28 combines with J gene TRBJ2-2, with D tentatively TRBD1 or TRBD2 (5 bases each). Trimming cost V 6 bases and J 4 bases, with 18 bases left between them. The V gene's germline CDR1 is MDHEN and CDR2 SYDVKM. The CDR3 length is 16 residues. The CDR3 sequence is CASRLPGPRGTGELFF. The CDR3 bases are TGTGCCAGCAGGCTACCGGGTCCGAGGGGCACCGGGGAGCTGTTTTTT.

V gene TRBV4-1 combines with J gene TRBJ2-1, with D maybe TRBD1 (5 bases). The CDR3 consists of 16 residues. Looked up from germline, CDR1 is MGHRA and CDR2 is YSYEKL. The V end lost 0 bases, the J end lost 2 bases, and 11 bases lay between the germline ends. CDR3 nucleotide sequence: TGCGCCAGCAGCCAAGAAACCAGGGCTGCCTACAATGAGCAGTTCTTC. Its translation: CASSQETRAAYNEQFF.

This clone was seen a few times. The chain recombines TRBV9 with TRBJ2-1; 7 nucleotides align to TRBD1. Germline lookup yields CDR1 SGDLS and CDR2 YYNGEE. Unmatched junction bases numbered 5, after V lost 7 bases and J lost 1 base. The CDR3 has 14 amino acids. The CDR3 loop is CASSGQMSYNEQFF. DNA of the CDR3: TGTGCCAGCTCGGGACAGATGTCCTACAATGAGCAGTTCTTC. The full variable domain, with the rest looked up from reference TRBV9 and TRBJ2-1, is DSGVTQTPKHLITATGQRVTLRCSPRSGDLSVYWYQQSLDQGLQFLIQYYNGEERAKGNILERFSAQQFPDLHSELNLSSLELGDSALYFCASSGQMSYNEQFFGPGTRLTVL.

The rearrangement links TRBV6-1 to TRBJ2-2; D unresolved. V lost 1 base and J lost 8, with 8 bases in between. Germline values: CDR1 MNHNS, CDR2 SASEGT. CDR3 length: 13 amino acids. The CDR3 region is CASSEEGGGELFF. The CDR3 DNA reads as TGTGCCAGCAGTGAAGAAGGTGGAGGGGAGCTGTTTTTT.

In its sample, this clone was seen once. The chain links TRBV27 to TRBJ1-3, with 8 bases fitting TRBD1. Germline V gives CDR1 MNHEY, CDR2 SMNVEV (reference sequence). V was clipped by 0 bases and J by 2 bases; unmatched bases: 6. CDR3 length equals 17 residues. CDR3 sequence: CASSLSDREEAGNTIYF. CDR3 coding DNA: TGTGCCAGCAGTTTATCGGACAGGGAAGAGGCTGGAAACACCATATATTTT.

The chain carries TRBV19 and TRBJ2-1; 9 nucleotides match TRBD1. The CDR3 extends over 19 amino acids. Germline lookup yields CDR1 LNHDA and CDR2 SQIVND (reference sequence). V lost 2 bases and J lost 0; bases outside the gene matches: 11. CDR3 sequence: CASSIRGTGTGISYNEQFF. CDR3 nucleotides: TGTGCCAGTAGTATAAGGGGGACAGGGACTGGAATCTCCTACAATGAGCAGTTCTTC.

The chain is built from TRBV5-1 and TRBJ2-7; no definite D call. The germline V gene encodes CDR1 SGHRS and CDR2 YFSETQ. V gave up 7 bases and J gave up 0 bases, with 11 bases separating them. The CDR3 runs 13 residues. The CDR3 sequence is CASGQGASYEQYF. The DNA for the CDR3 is TGCGCCAGCGGCCAAGGAGCCTCCTACGAGCAGTACTTC.

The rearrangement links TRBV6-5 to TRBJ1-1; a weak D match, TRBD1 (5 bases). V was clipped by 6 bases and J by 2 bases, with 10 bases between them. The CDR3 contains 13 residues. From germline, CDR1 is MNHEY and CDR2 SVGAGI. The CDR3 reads CASRPTGNTEAFF. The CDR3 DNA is TGTGCCAGCAGACCTACAGGAAACACTGAAGCTTTCTTT.

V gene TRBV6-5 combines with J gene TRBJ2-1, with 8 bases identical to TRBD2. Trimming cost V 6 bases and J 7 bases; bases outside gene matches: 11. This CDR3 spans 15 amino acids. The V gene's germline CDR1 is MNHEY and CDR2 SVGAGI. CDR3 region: CASSPGGGGINEQFF. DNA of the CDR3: TGTGCCAGCAGCCCCGGGGGGGGCGGGATAAATGAGCAGTTCTTC.

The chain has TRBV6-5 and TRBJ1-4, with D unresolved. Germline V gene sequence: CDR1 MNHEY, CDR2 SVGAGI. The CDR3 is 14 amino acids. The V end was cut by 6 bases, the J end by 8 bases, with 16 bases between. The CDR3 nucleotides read TGTGCCAGCAGCCCGGAGGGCTTGCGAGAAAAACTGTTTTTT. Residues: CASSPEGLREKLFF.

CDR3: CASSHFDALNEQFF. CDR3 nucleotide sequence: TGTGCCAGCAGCCACTTCGACGCGTTGAATGAGCAGTTCTTC. The gene calls are TRBV9 and TRBJ2-1; no clear D gene. The CDR3 has 14 residues. Germline assignment: CDR1 SGDLS and CDR2 YYNGEE. V shed 4 bases and J shed 7 bases, with 15 bases lying between them.

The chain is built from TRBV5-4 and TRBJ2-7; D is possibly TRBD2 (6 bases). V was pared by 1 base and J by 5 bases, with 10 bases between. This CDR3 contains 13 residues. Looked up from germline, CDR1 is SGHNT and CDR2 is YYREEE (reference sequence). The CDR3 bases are TGTGCCAGCAGCTTGTACGGGAGCAACGAGCAGTACTTC. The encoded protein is CASSLYGSNEQYF.

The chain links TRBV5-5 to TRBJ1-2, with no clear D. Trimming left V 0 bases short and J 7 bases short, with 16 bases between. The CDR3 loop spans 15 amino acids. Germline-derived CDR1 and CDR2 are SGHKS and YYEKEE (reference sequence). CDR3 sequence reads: CASSLASGSPIGYTF. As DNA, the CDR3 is TGTGCCAGCAGCTTGGCCAGCGGATCCCCTATTGGCTACACCTTC.

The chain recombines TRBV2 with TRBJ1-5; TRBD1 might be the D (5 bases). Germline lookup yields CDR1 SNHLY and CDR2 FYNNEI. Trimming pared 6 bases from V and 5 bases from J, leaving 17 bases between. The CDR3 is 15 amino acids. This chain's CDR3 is CASRATMDIYQPQHF. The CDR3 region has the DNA TGTGCCAGCAGGGCGACCATGGACATCTATCAGCCCCAGCATTTT.

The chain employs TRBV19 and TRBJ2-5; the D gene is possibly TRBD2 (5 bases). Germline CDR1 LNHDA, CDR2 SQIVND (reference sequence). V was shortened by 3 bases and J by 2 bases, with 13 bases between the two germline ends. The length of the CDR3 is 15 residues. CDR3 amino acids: CASSIHHRLQETQYF. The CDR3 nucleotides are TGTGCCAGTAGTATTCATCACAGACTACAAGAGACCCAGTACTTC.

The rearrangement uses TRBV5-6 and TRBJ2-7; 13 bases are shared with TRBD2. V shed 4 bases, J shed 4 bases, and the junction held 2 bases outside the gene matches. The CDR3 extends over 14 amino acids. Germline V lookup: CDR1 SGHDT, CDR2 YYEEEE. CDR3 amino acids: CASSLTSGGYEQYF. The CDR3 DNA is TGTGCCAGCAGCCTGACTAGCGGGGGGTACGAGCAGTACTTC.

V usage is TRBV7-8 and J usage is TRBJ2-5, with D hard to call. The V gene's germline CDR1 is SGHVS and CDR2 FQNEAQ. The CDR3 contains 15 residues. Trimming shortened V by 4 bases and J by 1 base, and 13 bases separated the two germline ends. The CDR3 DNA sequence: TGTGCCAGCAGCTCTTTGACCGGGCCCCAAGAGACCCAGTACTTC. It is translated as CASSSLTGPQETQYF.

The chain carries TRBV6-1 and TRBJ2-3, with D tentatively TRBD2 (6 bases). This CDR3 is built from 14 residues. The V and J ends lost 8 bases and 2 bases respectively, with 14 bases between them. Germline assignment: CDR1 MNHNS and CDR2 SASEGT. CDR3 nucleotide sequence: TGTGCCAGCGGTGGGGGGAGATACACAGATACGCAGTATTTT. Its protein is CASGGGRYTDTQYF.

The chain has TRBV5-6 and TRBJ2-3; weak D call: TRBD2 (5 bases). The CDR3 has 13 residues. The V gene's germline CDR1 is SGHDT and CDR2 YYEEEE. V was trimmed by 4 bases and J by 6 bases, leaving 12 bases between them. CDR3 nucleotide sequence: TGTGCCAGCAGCCCGGAGGCAGGCGATACGCAGTATTTT. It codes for CASSPEAGDTQYF. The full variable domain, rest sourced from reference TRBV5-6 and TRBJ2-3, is DAGVTQSPTHLIKTRGQQVTLRCSPKSGHDTVSWYQQALGQGPQFIFQYYEEEERQRGNFPDRFSGHQFPNYSSELNVNALLLGDSALYLCASSPEAGDTQYFGPGTRLTVL.

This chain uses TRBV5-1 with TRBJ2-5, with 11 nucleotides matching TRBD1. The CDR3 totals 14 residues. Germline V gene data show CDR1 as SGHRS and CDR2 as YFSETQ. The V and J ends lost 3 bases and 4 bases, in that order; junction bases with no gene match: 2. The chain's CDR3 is CASSSGTGGETQYF. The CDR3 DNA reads TGCGCCAGCAGCTCGGGGACAGGGGGAGAGACCCAGTACTTC. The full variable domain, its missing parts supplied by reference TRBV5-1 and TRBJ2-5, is KAGVTQTPRYLIKTRGQQVTLSCSPISGHRSVSWYQQTPGQGLQFLFEYFSETQRNKGNFPGRFSGRQFSNSRSEMNVSTLELGDSALYLCASSSGTGGETQYFGPGTRLLVL.

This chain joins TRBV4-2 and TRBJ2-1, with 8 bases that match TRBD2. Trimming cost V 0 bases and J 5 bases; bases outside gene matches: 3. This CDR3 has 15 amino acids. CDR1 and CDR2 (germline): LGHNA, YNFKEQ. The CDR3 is CASSQEAGGHNEQFF. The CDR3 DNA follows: TGTGCCAGCAGCCAAGAGGCGGGGGGACACAATGAGCAGTTCTTC.

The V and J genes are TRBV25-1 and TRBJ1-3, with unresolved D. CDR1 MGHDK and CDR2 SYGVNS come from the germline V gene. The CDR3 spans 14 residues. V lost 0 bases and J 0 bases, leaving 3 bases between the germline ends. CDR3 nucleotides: TGTGCCAGCAGTGAATACAGCTCTGGAAACACCATATATTTT. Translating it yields CASSEYSSGNTIYF.

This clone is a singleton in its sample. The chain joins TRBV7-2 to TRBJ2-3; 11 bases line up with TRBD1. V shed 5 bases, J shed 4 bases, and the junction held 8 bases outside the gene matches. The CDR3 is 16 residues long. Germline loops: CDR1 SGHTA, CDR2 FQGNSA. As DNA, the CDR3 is TGTGCCAGCAGCCGCCGATTGGGACAGGGGGCAGATACGCAGTATTTT. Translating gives CASSRRLGQGADTQYF.

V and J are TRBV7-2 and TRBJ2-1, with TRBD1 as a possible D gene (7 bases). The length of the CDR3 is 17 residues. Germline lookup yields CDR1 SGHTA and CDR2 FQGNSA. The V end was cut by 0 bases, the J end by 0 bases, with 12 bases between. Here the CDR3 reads CASSLAGGGLSYNEQFF. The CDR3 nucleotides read TGTGCCAGCAGCTTAGCCGGAGGGGGCCTCTCCTACAATGAGCAGTTCTTC.

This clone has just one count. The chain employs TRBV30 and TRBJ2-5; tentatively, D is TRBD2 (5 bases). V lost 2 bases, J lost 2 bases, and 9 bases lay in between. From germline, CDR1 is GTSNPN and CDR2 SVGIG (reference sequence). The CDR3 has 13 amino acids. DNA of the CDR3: TGTGCCTGGAGTTGGAGCGGACAAGAGACCCAGTACTTC. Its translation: CAWSWSGQETQYF. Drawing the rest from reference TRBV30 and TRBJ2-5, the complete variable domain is SQTIHQWPATLVQPVGSPLSLECTVEGTSNPNLYWYRQAAGRGLQLLFYSVGIGQISSEVPQNLSASRPQDRQFILSSKKLLLSDSGFYLCAWSWSGQETQYFGPGTRLLVL.

DNA for the CDR3: TGTGCCAGCAGCTTAAAAGCAGGGGGCACCGGGGAGCTGTTTTTT. Its translation is CASSLKAGGTGELFF. V usage is TRBV7-3 and J usage is TRBJ2-2; 7 bases map to TRBD1. The V and J ends lost 1 base and 4 bases, in that order; junction bases with no gene match: 3. The germline gives CDR1 SGHTA, CDR2 FQGTGA. The CDR3 consists of 15 residues. The full variable domain, in which reference TRBV7-3 and TRBJ2-2 provide the parts outside the CDR3, is GAGVSQTPSNKVTEKGKYVELRCDPISGHTALYWYRQSLGQGPEFLIYFQGTGAADDSGLPNDRFFAVRPEGSVSTLKIQRTERGDSAVYLCASSLKAGGTGELFFGEGSRLTVL.

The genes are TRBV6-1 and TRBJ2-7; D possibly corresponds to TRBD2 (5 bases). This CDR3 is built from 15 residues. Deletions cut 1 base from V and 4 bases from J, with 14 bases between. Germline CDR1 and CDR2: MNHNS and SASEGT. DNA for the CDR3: TGTGCCAGCAGTGAAGTCCGAGGGATGTATTACGAGCAGTACTTC. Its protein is CASSEVRGMYYEQYF.